This T cell receptor (beta chain) was sequenced in a study of cytomegalovirus exposure and HLA in healthy donors. Turning to the study itself: Around 80 million unique TCR sequences came from HLA-typed donors in an early release. General study points: Previously analyzed data showed that most TCR beta V segments were productive at a frequency of about 87% or about 30%. For TCR beta chains, V- and J-gene trimming was later linked to a missense DCLRE1C variant.

Healthy individuals who donated bone marrow served as the donors. For this clone: Antigen specificity is unknown.

Primers for the PCR totalled 60 Vbeta and 13 Jbeta. Only in-frame clones appear in the TCRdb table, and some are missing; sequencing was by immunoSEQ multiplex PCR. The sample has 200,000 to 250,000 clones, more than 85% seen once. The receptor comes from a woman between 18 and 30 years old in good health and CMV-seronegative. The sequencing input was PBMCs.

The DNA of the CDR3 is TGTGCCAGTAGTAGCGGGCTAGCGGGTGGGGAGCAGTACTTC. It yields the protein CASSSGLAGGEQYF. The genes are TRBV19 and TRBJ2-7; 8 positions match TRBD2. Germline V gene lookup returns CDR1 LNHDA and CDR2 SQIVND (reference sequence). This CDR3 contains 14 residues. Trimming removed 4 bases from V and 7 bases from J; junction bases left unmatched: 9.